This T cell receptor (beta chain) derives from a study of early T cells in non-severe SARS-CoV-2 infection. Overall study context: RNA in bulk from unsorted whole blood was sequenced, and chains were unpaired.

Unique molecular identifiers (one per individual cDNA molecule) were attached. TCRdb reprocessed the 5' RACE reads with MiXCR, giving one entry per CDR3 protein. The sample yields around 58,000 distinct CDR3 sequences, around 4.7% seen once. This clonotype was seen repeatedly, ten times or more. V lost 5 bases, J lost 2 bases, and 10 bases lay in between. The CDR3 length is 13 residues. Per the germline V gene, CDR1 is MNHNS and CDR2 is SASEGT. The origin of this receptor is an adult who was a healthcare worker with PCR-confirmed SARS-CoV-2 infection or an uninfected control (not recorded which). The chain employs TRBV6-1 and TRBJ2-7; no definite D call. Material for sequencing was whole blood. CDR3: CASSSSLTYEQYF. The CDR3 coding sequence is TGTGCCAGCAGTTCGTCGCTTACCTACGAGCAGTACTTC.